The 8 T cell receptor beta chains presented below share a single source sample, sequenced in a study of cytomegalovirus exposure and HLA in healthy donors. Primers included in the PCR were 60 Vbeta and 13 Jbeta primers. Only in-frame clones appear in the TCRdb table, and some are missing; sequencing was by immunoSEQ multiplex PCR. The sample holds 140,000 or so clones; 76% are singletons and the top ten take approximately 1.6%. Sequences were obtained from PBMCs. The origin of the receptors is a woman between 40 and 50 years old in good health and CMV-seronegative.

The chain recombines TRBV27 with TRBJ2-3; no clear D gene. The CDR3 covers 17 residues. Germline V lookup: CDR1 MNHEY, CDR2 SMNVEV (reference sequence). V lost 3 bases, J lost 0 bases, and 16 bases lay in between. The CDR3 bases are TGTGCCAGCAGTTTTTACCAACGCTCCGAGAGCACAGATACGCAGTATTTT. It is translated as CASSFYQRSESTDTQYF.

This clone showed up just a few times. The chain joins TRBV10-1 to TRBJ1-2; 7 nucleotides agree with TRBD1. The CDR3 covers 13 residues. Germline V gene data show CDR1 as WNHNN and CDR2 as SYGVQD (reference sequence). Germline trimming cut 6 bases from V and 4 bases from J; bases unmatched to any gene: 5. The CDR3 sequence is CASSGQEGYGYTF. In DNA form, the CDR3 reads TGCGCCAGCAGCGGACAGGAGGGCTATGGCTACACCTTC.

This clone came up a few times. J is TRBJ2-1 and V is TRBV19; maybe TRBD2 (6 bases). The CDR3 has 15 residues. CDR1 and CDR2 from the germline V gene are LNHDA and SQIVND (reference sequence). V shed 4 bases and J shed 8 bases, with 18 bases lying between them. CDR3 in DNA: TGTGCCAGTAGTACATGGCGGGACCCCTCACATGAGCAGTTCTTC. It codes for CASSTWRDPSHEQFF.

This CDR3 is CASARSGGELFF. The CDR3 nucleotides read TGTGCCAGCGCTCGGTCGGGCGGGGAGCTGTTTTTT. J is TRBJ2-2 and V is TRBV2; unclear D gene. V lost 8 bases and J 7 bases, leaving 11 bases between the germline ends. The CDR3 totals 12 residues. Germline CDR1 is SNHLY and CDR2 is FYNNEI.

CDR3: CASSDLGQGISQPQHF. The CDR3 coding sequence is TGTGCCAGCAGTGACTTGGGACAGGGAATATCTCAGCCCCAGCATTTT. This chain joins TRBV6-6 and TRBJ1-5, with 9 nucleotides matching TRBD1. The CDR3 length is 16 residues. CDR1 MNHNY and CDR2 SVGAGI come from the germline V gene (reference sequence). V lost 5 bases and J lost 6; bases outside the gene matches: 11.

The V call is TRBV5-1, the J call TRBJ1-2, with 7 bases fitting TRBD1. CDR1 SGHRS and CDR2 YFSETQ come from the germline V gene. The V and J ends lost 3 bases and 6 bases, in that order; junction bases with no gene match: 5. The CDR3 is 13 residues long. The CDR3 nucleotides are TGCGCCAGCAGCTCTACAGGGGCGGATGGCTACACCTTC. Amino acids: CASSSTGADGYTF.

This clone was counted a single time. J is TRBJ1-2 and V is TRBV7-9; 9 positions match TRBD1. J lost 4 bases, V lost 1 base, and 7 bases had no gene match. CDR3 size: 16 residues. In germline, CDR1 is SEHNR, CDR2 FQNEAQ (reference sequence). DNA for the CDR3: TGTGCCAGCAGCTTAGATTCCGGGACAGGGAGCTATGGCTACACCTTC. Translation: CASSLDSGTGSYGYTF.

This clone was observed a single time. This chain uses TRBV6-5 with TRBJ2-7; 7 bases match TRBD2. V dropped 8 bases and J dropped 2; count of bases not matched to a gene: 12. Germline V CDR1 and CDR2: MNHEY, SVGAGI. CDR3 length: 15 amino acids. The CDR3 loop is CASGRGADGTYEQYF. The CDR3 DNA reads TGTGCCAGCGGGAGGGGTGCCGACGGAACCTACGAGCAGTACTTC.